These T cell receptor beta chains were read from a single sample in a study of OX40 agonist ivuxolimab in advanced cancers. Sequencing was performed with immunoSEQ multiplex PCR; in TCRdb, only in-frame clones are kept and a portion is missing. The data hold about 20,000 clones, with approximately 87% observed a single time. The input for sequencing was CD4+ or CD8+ T cells sorted from blood, taken in a trial of the OX40 agonist ivuxolimab. Every receptor here comes from an adult with an advanced solid tumor such as melanoma, head and neck, liver or kidney cancer. Each CDR3 is given with its conserved first and last residue. The D gene is left open where the match is weak. Not all rows give a size; the values are once, few, many and, for expanded clones, a class.

>TRBJ2-3|TRBV27|.|.
CASRSKSTDTQYF
TGTGCCAGCAGATCTAAGAGCACAGATACGCAGTATTTT
>TRBJ2-7|TRBV27|TRBD2|.
CASSRWEGSSPEQYF
TGTGCCAGCAGTCGGTGGGAGGGCTCAAGTCCCGAGCAGTACTTC
>TRBJ2-2|TRBV4-3|.|.
CASSQDQNGELFF
TGCGCCAGCAGCCAAGATCAGAACGGGGAGCTGTTTTTT
>TRBJ1-6|TRBV29-1|TRBD1|.
CSAGDSRNSPLHF
TGCAGCGCCGGGGACAGTCGTAATTCACCCCTCCACTTT
>TRBJ1-5|TRBV2|.|.
CASSEVTFNQPQHF
TGTGCCAGCAGTGAGGTAACATTCAATCAGCCCCAGCATTTT
>TRBJ2-1|TRBV10-1|.|.
CASSEGLVGNEQFF
TGCGCCAGCAGTGAAGGCCTAGTTGGGAATGAGCAGTTCTTC
>TRBJ2-2|TRBV10-3|.|.
CAISPAQGGTGELFF
TGTGCCATCAGTCCGGCCCAGGGAGGAACCGGGGAGCTGTTTTTT
>TRBJ2-3|TRBV7-7|TRBD2|.
CASSPGTSKSTDTQYF
TGTGCTAGCAGCCCCGGGACTAGCAAAAGCACAGATACGCAGTATTTT
>TRBJ2-5|TRBV2|TRBD1|.
CASRVGPDRGSQYF
TGTGCCAGCAGGGTCGGGCCGGACAGGGGTTCCCAGTACTTC
>TRBJ2-2|TRBV30|TRBD1|.
CAWDRGGSGELFF
TGTGCCTGGGACAGGGGGGGTTCCGGGGAGCTGTTTTTT
>TRBJ2-1|TRBV6-5|.|.
CASSYGGTSVREQFF
TGTGCCAGCAGTTACGGTGGGACTTCCGTTCGTGAGCAGTTCTTC
>TRBJ1-1|TRBV7-6|TRBD1|.
CASSPQGADTEAFF
TGTGCCAGCAGCCCTCAGGGGGCGGACACTGAAGCTTTCTTT
>TRBJ2-1|TRBV15|TRBD2|.
CATSRRSGGADEQFF
TGTGCCACCAGCAGAAGGAGCGGGGGGGCCGATGAGCAGTTCTTC
>TRBJ2-7|TRBV7-2|.|few
CASSTRQSRSPQYF
TGTGCCAGCAGCACCCGACAGTCACGATCTCCGCAGTACTTC
>TRBJ2-5|TRBV4-2|.|.
CASSQDGKWGGETQYF
TGTGCCAGCAGCCAAGACGGAAAGTGGGGCGGGGAGACCCAGTACTTC
>TRBJ2-1|TRBV6-6|TRBD1|.
CASRLTGTGGGEQFF
TGTGCCAGCAGACTGACCGGGACAGGGGGCGGTGAGCAGTTCTTC
>TRBJ2-1|TRBV7-9|TRBD1|once
CASSTTGGPNNEQFF
TGTGCCAGCAGTACAACAGGGGGCCCGAACAATGAGCAGTTCTTC
>TRBJ1-5|TRBV10-3|.|.
CAISEGAVEPQHF
TGTGCCATCAGTGAGGGAGCAGTTGAGCCCCAGCATTTT
>TRBJ1-2|TRBV2|.|.
CASSEGPTGMGGYTF
TGTGCCAGCAGCGAGGGACCCACAGGGATGGGTGGCTACACCTTC
>TRBJ2-1|TRBV9|TRBD1|.
CASTLPLDRTGDNEQFF
TGTGCCAGCACCCTCCCCTTGGATAGGACAGGGGACAATGAGCAGTTCTTC
>TRBJ2-1|TRBV4-1|.|.
CASSQDMGMSEQFF
TGCGCCAGCAGCCAAGATATGGGGATGAGTGAGCAGTTCTTC
>TRBJ1-5|TRBV27|.|.
CASSLYRDSNQPQHF
TGTGCCAGCAGTTTATACAGGGATAGCAATCAGCCCCAGCATTTT
>TRBJ2-5|TRBV27|.|.
CASRSGLFQETQYF
TGTGCCAGCCGATCAGGGCTCTTCCAAGAGACCCAGTACTTC
>TRBJ2-2|TRBV5-1|.|.
CASSSGAPGTGELFF
TGCGCCAGCAGCTCAGGGGCCCCGGGCACCGGAGAGCTGTTTTTT
>TRBJ2-1|TRBV5-1|TRBD2|.
CASSPSASGGAGFF
TGCGCCAGCAGCCCGTCGGCTAGCGGGGGGGCCGGGTTCTTC
>TRBJ2-7|TRBV4-1|.|once
CASSRISMESYEQYF
TGCGCCAGCAGCCGAATTTCTATGGAATCCTACGAGCAGTACTTC
>TRBJ2-3|TRBV2|.|once
CASRNWGSKVGDTQYF
TGTGCCAGCAGGAATTGGGGCAGCAAGGTGGGAGATACGCAGTATTTT
>TRBJ2-1|TRBV4-2|TRBD1|.
CASSQDSGQGAYNEQFF
TGTGCCAGCAGCCAAGATTCGGGACAGGGGGCCTACAATGAGCAGTTCTTC
>TRBJ2-7|TRBV10-3|TRBD1|.
CAISEGQGAYEQYF
TGTGCCATCAGTGAAGGGCAGGGGGCCTACGAGCAGTACTTC
>TRBJ1-1|TRBV18|TRBD1|.
CASSPSQGVNTEAFF
TGTGCCAGCTCACCATCACAGGGGGTGAACACTGAAGCTTTCTTT
>TRBJ2-7|TRBV6-6|.|medium-sized
CASSYFGFGYEQYF
TGTGCCAGCAGTTACTTCGGCTTTGGTTACGAGCAGTACTTC
>TRBJ2-7|TRBV7-8|.|.
CASSLRFERINEQYF
TGTGCCAGCAGCTTGCGGTTTGAACGGATAAACGAGCAGTACTTC
>TRBJ2-2|TRBV7-7|.|.
CASSLKQGNTGELFF
TGTGCTAGCAGCTTAAAACAGGGAAACACCGGGGAGCTGTTTTTT
>TRBJ1-1|TRBV7-3|.|.
CASSLVENTEAFF
TGTGCCAGCAGCCTCGTCGAGAACACTGAAGCTTTCTTT
>TRBJ2-5|TRBV5-1|TRBD2|once
CASSSGLAGPETQYF
TGCGCCAGCAGCTCCGGACTAGCGGGGCCGGAGACCCAGTACTTC
>TRBJ2-3|TRBV27|TRBD2|.
CASSFGASGSLGDTQYF
TGTGCCAGCAGTTTCGGGGCTAGCGGGAGTTTAGGAGATACGCAGTATTTT
>TRBJ2-1|TRBV5-1|.|few
CASSPVWGARQNEQFF
TGCGCCAGCAGCCCTGTCTGGGGGGCCAGGCAGAATGAGCAGTTCTTC
>TRBJ2-5|TRBV5-6|.|.
CASSMRTRQETQYF
TGTGCCAGCAGCATGCGGACCAGACAAGAGACCCAGTACTTC
>TRBJ2-7|TRBV19|.|.
CASKKDGTYEQYF
TGTGCCAGTAAAAAGGACGGGACCTACGAGCAGTACTTC
>TRBJ2-3|TRBV5-6|TRBD2|.
CASSFSGRVLSTDTQYF
TGTGCCAGCAGCTTTAGCGGGAGGGTACTCAGCACAGATACGCAGTATTTT
>TRBJ2-1|TRBV7-8|TRBD2|.
CASSPRTSGREQFF
TGTGCCAGCAGCCCCCGGACTAGCGGGAGAGAGCAGTTCTTC
>TRBJ2-3|TRBV5-1|TRBD2|.
CASSSSGASTDTQYF
TGCGCCAGCAGCTCTAGCGGGGCTAGCACAGATACGCAGTATTTT
>TRBJ1-5|TRBV6-1|.|.
CASMGNQPQHF
TGTGCCAGCATGGGCAATCAGCCCCAGCATTTT
>TRBJ1-6|TRBV5-4|TRBD1|.
CASSLRQGVVSPLHF
TGTGCCAGCAGCTTAAGACAGGGGGTGGTTTCACCCCTCCACTTT
>TRBJ2-1|TRBV5-1|TRBD2|.
CASSLVSSGNQFF
TGTGCCAGCAGCTTGGTGTCTAGCGGAAACCAGTTCTTC
>TRBJ2-1|TRBV10-2|.|.
CASSGGTPSYNEQFF
TGCGCCAGCAGTGGGGGGACCCCCTCCTACAATGAGCAGTTCTTC
>TRBJ2-5|TRBV7-8|TRBD1|.
CASSQTGVGETQYF
TGTGCCAGCAGCCAGACAGGGGTAGGGGAGACCCAGTACTTC
>TRBJ2-7|TRBV27|.|.
CASSRPGTEILEQYF
TGTGCCAGCAGCAGACCGGGGACCGAGATTTTAGAGCAGTACTTC
>TRBJ1-1|TRBV18|TRBD1|.
CASSPGQGAFDTEAFF
TGTGCCAGCTCACCCGGGCAGGGGGCTTTTGACACTGAAGCTTTCTTT
>TRBJ1-5|TRBV11-2|TRBD1|.
CASSSDRNQPQHF
TGTGCCAGCAGCTCGGACAGGAATCAGCCCCAGCATTTT
>TRBJ2-7|TRBV28|.|.
CASSLNPSEQYF
TGTGCCAGCAGTTTGAACCCCTCCGAGCAGTACTTC
>TRBJ2-6|TRBV29-1|TRBD2|.
CSAGRGEAGANVLTF
TGCAGCGCTGGGAGGGGAGAGGCTGGGGCCAACGTCCTGACTTTC
>TRBJ1-6|TRBV5-4|.|.
CASSLGYGNSPLHF
TGTGCCAGCAGCTTGGGTTACGGAAATTCACCCCTCCACTTT
>TRBJ1-2|TRBV6-6|TRBD1|.
CASSGQGAGYGYTF
TGTGCCAGCAGTGGACAGGGGGCTGGGTATGGCTACACCTTC
>TRBJ2-5|TRBV5-8|.|.
CASVWSIQETQYF
TGTGCCAGCGTGTGGTCCATCCAAGAGACCCAGTACTTC
>TRBJ1-2|TRBV7-2|.|.
CASSLGHYGYTF
TGTGCCAGCAGCTTGGGGCACTATGGCTACACCTTC
>TRBJ2-2|TRBV4-2|.|.
CATRGSGTGELFF
TGTGCCACCCGGGGAAGTGGGACCGGGGAGCTGTTTTTT
>TRBJ1-6|TRBV6-5|.|.
CASRPGGAYNSPLHF
TGTGCCAGCAGGCCGGGGGGAGCATATAATTCACCCCTCCACTTT
>TRBJ2-5|TRBV7-2|.|.
CASSIVGQQETQYF
TGTGCCAGCAGCATAGTCGGACAGCAAGAGACCCAGTACTTC
>TRBJ1-1|TRBV29-1|.|.
CSVRGTGTEAFF
TGCAGCGTTCGGGGTACGGGTACTGAAGCTTTCTTT